Shown below are 29 T cell receptor beta chains from a single sample sequenced in a study of blood T cell repertoires in COVID-19 (TCRdb year 2020). The library was generated by the immunoSEQ multiplex PCR assay. The table was pulled from immuneACCESS by TCRdb, which kept in-frame rearrangements only. Such tables lose some clones; where checked, under half of the loss comes from unresolved V genes, and the rest has no known cause. The sample data list about 77,000 clones, and roughly three quarters of these were observed just once. The top ten clones comprise around a sixth of the sample. The sample was peripheral blood. These receptors originate from a man aged 70 or older with active or convalescent COVID-19.

The V gene is TRBV19, the J gene TRBJ2-2, with TRBD1 matching over 7 bases. The CDR3 runs to 14 residues. Germline V lookup: CDR1 LNHDA, CDR2 SQIVND (reference sequence). Trimming at V came to 5 bases and at J to 0 bases, leaving 0 bases not matched to a gene. The chain's CDR3 is CASSGTANTGELFF. Here the CDR3 DNA reads TGTGCCAGTAGTGGGACAGCGAACACCGGGGAGCTGTTTTTT.

The CDR3 protein is CASSRQFAETQYF. In nucleotides, the CDR3 is TGTGCCAGCAGTCGACAGTTTGCGGAGACCCAGTACTTC. V usage is TRBV6-5 and J usage is TRBJ2-5, with a tentative D call TRBD1 (5 bases). CDR1 and CDR2 from the germline V gene are MNHEY and SVGAGI. V was cut by 5 bases and J by 5 bases, with 12 bases left in between. This CDR3 region has 13 residues.

In DNA, the CDR3 is TGTGCCAGCAGCGTAGTCACTAGCGGGGTGGGTGAGCAGTTCTTC. It encodes CASSVVTSGVGEQFF. The chain uses TRBV9 and TRBJ2-1, with TRBD2 matching 10 bases. Germline CDR1 reads SGDLS; CDR2 reads YYNGEE. The trim removed 0 bases at V and 9 bases at J, leaving 6 bases unmatched. This CDR3 contains 15 residues.

The rearrangement uses TRBV19 and TRBJ1-2; weak D call: TRBD1 (5 bases). The CDR3 covers 15 residues. Trimming stripped 7 bases from V and 1 base from J, with 16 bases between. CDR1 and CDR2 from the germline V gene are LNHDA and SQIVND (reference sequence). CDR3 nucleotide sequence: TGTGCCAGTACCCCGACAGAGACTTATAACTATGGCTACACCTTC. This translates into CASTPTETYNYGYTF.

The sample holds one count of this clone. The genes are TRBV5-4 and TRBJ2-3, with D perhaps matching TRBD1 (6 bases). V was trimmed by 7 bases and J by 2 bases, leaving 8 bases between them. The CDR3 loop spans 12 amino acids. Per germline, CDR1 SGHNT and CDR2 YYREEE (reference sequence). CDR3 bases: TGTGCCAGCGGGGGCATCACAGATACGCAGTATTTT. Translating gives CASGGITDTQYF. Based on the CDR3 plus reference TRBV5-4 and TRBJ2-3, the full variable domain is ETGVTQSPTHLIKTRGQQVTLRCSSQSGHNTVSWYQQALGQGPQFIFQYYREEENGRGNFPPRFSGLQFPNYSSELNVNALELDDSALYLCASGGITDTQYFGPGTRLTVL.

V usage is TRBV30 and J usage is TRBJ1-5, with D tentatively TRBD1 (5 bases). The CDR3 consists of 13 residues. V lost 4 bases to trimming and J lost 9 bases, with 16 bases between them. The germline V gene encodes CDR1 GTSNPN and CDR2 SVGIG (reference sequence). The CDR3 sequence is CAWTSGGGGPQHF. CDR3 DNA sequence: TGTGCCTGGACCTCCGGCGGGGGGGGGCCCCAGCATTTT.

The V gene is TRBV5-4, the J gene TRBJ2-1; D is unclear. The germline V gene encodes CDR1 SGHNT and CDR2 YYREEE (reference sequence). V shed 4 bases and J shed 8 bases, with 13 bases lying between them. CDR3 length: 13 amino acids. Here the CDR3 reads CASSGLRIDEQFF. The DNA for the CDR3 is TGTGCCAGCAGCGGATTGAGGATCGATGAGCAGTTCTTC.

This clone appeared once. The chain joins TRBV18 to TRBJ2-7; 7 bases are shared with TRBD1. The ends lost 6 bases at V and 5 bases at J; junction bases unmatched: 7. Germline CDR1 reads KGHSH; CDR2 reads LQKENI. This CDR3 spans 13 amino acids. In DNA, the CDR3 is TGTGCCAGCTCCCCCAGACAGGGTAACGAGCAGTACTTC. It codes for CASSPRQGNEQYF.

The chain combines TRBV25-1 with TRBJ1-6, with 7 bases lining up with TRBD1. This CDR3 has 14 residues. Per the germline V gene, CDR1 is MGHDK and CDR2 is SYGVNS. J was trimmed by 9 bases and V by 4 bases; bases with no gene match: 6. The CDR3 loop reads CASSGRGLFSPLHF. CDR3 nucleotide sequence: TGTGCCAGCAGTGGGAGGGGGCTTTTTTCACCCCTCCACTTT. Drawing the rest from reference TRBV25-1 and TRBJ1-6, the complete variable domain is EADIYQTPRYLVIGTGKKITLECSQTMGHDKMYWYQQDPGMELHLIHYSYGVNSTEKGDLSSESTVSRIRTEHFPLTLESARPSHTSQYLCASSGRGLFSPLHFGNGTRLTVT.

The rearrangement uses TRBV4-1 and TRBJ2-2; D is perhaps TRBD1 (5 bases). V was trimmed by 0 bases and J by 5 bases, leaving 7 bases between them. The germline gives CDR1 MGHRA, CDR2 YSYEKL. The CDR3 runs 14 residues. CDR3 amino acids: CASSQDRATGELFF. Written as DNA, the CDR3 is TGCGCCAGCAGCCAAGACAGGGCAACCGGGGAGCTGTTTTTT.

The chain has TRBV27 and TRBJ2-5, with TRBD2 matching over 7 bases. The CDR3 is 13 amino acids. V lost 6 bases to trimming and J lost 9 bases; unmatched junction nucleotides: 10. Germline lookup yields CDR1 MNHEY and CDR2 SMNVEV (reference sequence). The CDR3 sequence is CASSTGTGGSQYF. The CDR3 DNA reads TGTGCCAGCAGCACCGGGACCGGGGGGTCCCAGTACTTC.

The chain recombines TRBV2 with TRBJ1-6; possibly TRBD1 for D (5 bases). Germline V gives CDR1 SNHLY, CDR2 FYNNEI. This CDR3 has 13 amino acids. Trimming removed 6 bases at V and 9 bases at J, with 12 bases between. This CDR3 reads CASSGGTGSPLHF. The CDR3 nucleotides read TGTGCCAGCAGCGGAGGGACGGGTTCACCCCTCCACTTT.

The V gene is TRBV6-4, the J gene TRBJ1-2; no firm D call. Germline loops: CDR1 MRHNA, CDR2 SNTAGT. V gave up 6 bases and J gave up 5 bases, with 13 bases separating them. This CDR3 is built from 13 residues. CDR3 coding DNA: TGTGCCAGCAGCCCCCCCCGGGAGTATGGCTACACCTTC. It specifies CASSPPREYGYTF.

The chain employs TRBV5-4 and TRBJ1-3; no firm D call. CDR3 length: 13 amino acids. CDR1 and CDR2 (germline): SGHNT, YYREEE (reference sequence). Trimming pared 2 bases from V and 4 bases from J, leaving 7 bases between. In DNA, the CDR3 is TGTGCCAGCAGCTTTATCGAGGGAAACACCATATATTTT. Its translation is CASSFIEGNTIYF.

The CDR3 coding sequence is TGTGCCAGCAGTCAATCGATTGGGGGCTGGTACGAGCAGTACTTC. This sequence encodes CASSQSIGGWYEQYF. The rearrangement uses TRBV28 and TRBJ2-7; a possible D gene is TRBD1 (6 bases). CDR3 length equals 15 residues. Per germline, CDR1 MDHEN and CDR2 SYDVKM. Trimming cost V 5 bases and J 4 bases, with 18 bases left between them.

The rearrangement uses TRBV6-4 and TRBJ2-2, with 8 positions matching TRBD2. Germline V gene lookup returns CDR1 MRHNA and CDR2 SNTAGT. Unmatched junction bases numbered 8, after V lost 4 bases and J lost 4 bases. The CDR3 contains 16 residues. CDR3 protein: CASSAFGGGTTGELFF. The CDR3 nucleotides are TGTGCCAGCAGTGCCTTTGGCGGGGGGACCACCGGGGAGCTGTTTTTT.

The V gene is TRBV9, the J gene TRBJ2-1; 14 nucleotides align to TRBD2. CDR1 is SGDLS, CDR2 YYNGEE, per germline. Losses at the gene ends were 0 bases for V and 9 bases for J; bases not matched to a gene: 5. This CDR3 spans 16 amino acids. For the CDR3, the DNA is TGTGCCAGCAGCGTAGGAGAGGGACTAGCGGGGGTTGAGCAGTTCTTC. This translates into CASSVGEGLAGVEQFF.

J is TRBJ1-1 and V is TRBV6-5, with unresolved D. Germline V gene sequence: CDR1 MNHEY, CDR2 SVGAGI. The CDR3 covers 13 residues. Trimming took 6 bases from V and 4 from J, leaving 12 bases between them. The CDR3 reads CASRRAGGTEAFF. Here the CDR3 DNA reads TGTGCCAGCAGGCGGGCGGGAGGCACTGAAGCTTTCTTT.

This sequence joins TRBV27 and TRBJ2-7; D call uncertain. Germline CDR1 MNHEY, CDR2 SMNVEV (reference sequence). V was cut by 7 bases and J by 3 bases, with 13 bases left in between. The CDR3 is made up of 13 amino acids. This CDR3 is CASKRGNVYEQYF. DNA for the CDR3: TGTGCCAGCAAGAGAGGTAACGTCTACGAGCAGTACTTC.

The CDR3 spells CASSSSGGALSEQFF. The CDR3 coding sequence is TGTGCCAGTAGTTCAAGCGGGGGAGCCTTGAGTGAGCAGTTCTTC. The chain couples TRBV19 to TRBJ2-1, with 8 nucleotides matching TRBD2. CDR1 LNHDA and CDR2 SQIVND come from the germline V gene (reference sequence). After removal of 5 bases from V and 9 bases from J, the junction contained 12 bases not matched to a gene. The CDR3 loop spans 15 amino acids.

J is TRBJ2-3 and V is TRBV24-1, with 7 positions matching TRBD2. The CDR3 extends over 15 amino acids. Germline CDR1 reads KGHDR; CDR2 reads SFDVKD. The trim removed 8 bases at V and 2 bases at J, leaving 9 bases unmatched. The CDR3 sequence is CATNPGAGVTDTQYF. CDR3 coding DNA: TGTGCCACCAACCCCGGGGCGGGGGTCACAGATACGCAGTATTTT.

This clone was seen repeatedly, ten times or more. The J gene is TRBJ2-2, the V gene TRBV18; TRBD2 might be the D (5 bases). The V gene's germline CDR1 is KGHSH and CDR2 LQKENI. The CDR3 loop spans 15 amino acids. Trimming removed 3 bases from V and 4 bases from J, with 12 bases in between. The CDR3 DNA reads as TGTGCCAGCTCACCGGAGGACGATTCCACCGGGGAGCTGTTTTTT. Its protein is CASSPEDDSTGELFF.

The chain has TRBV19 and TRBJ1-3; weak D call: TRBD1 (5 bases). With 4 bases removed from V and 8 bases from J, the gap between germline ends came to 15 bases. This CDR3 has 14 amino acids. Germline V gene lookup returns CDR1 LNHDA and CDR2 SQIVND (reference sequence). CDR3 protein: CASSTRQGSHTIYF. The CDR3 nucleotides are TGTGCCAGTAGTACCCGGCAGGGATCGCACACCATATATTTT.

V is TRBV5-1 and J is TRBJ1-1; 10 bases are shared with TRBD1. V shed 9 bases, J shed 4 bases, and the junction held 6 bases outside the gene matches. The V gene's germline CDR1 is SGHRS and CDR2 YFSETQ. The CDR3 covers 13 residues. CDR3 residues: CATTTGGSTEAFF. CDR3 coding DNA: TGCGCCACAACGACAGGGGGCAGCACTGAAGCTTTCTTT.

The chain combines TRBV4-2 with TRBJ1-1, with 9 nucleotides matching TRBD1. J gave up 5 bases and V 4 bases, and 8 bases lay outside the gene matches. There are 15 residues in the CDR3. The V gene's germline CDR1 is LGHNA and CDR2 YNFKEQ. DNA for the CDR3: TGTGCCAGCAGCCTCCTGGGACAGGGTGAGACTGAAGCTTTCTTT. Protein sequence: CASSLLGQGETEAFF.

This clone has just one count. The CDR3 DNA follows: TGCAGTGCTAGTCAACTAGTAAATGAGCAGTTCTTC. Its translation is CSASQLVNEQFF. This chain joins TRBV20-1 and TRBJ2-1; tentative D call: TRBD2 (5 bases). Germline CDR1 and CDR2: DFQATT and SNEGSKA (reference sequence). V was cut by 3 bases and J by 7 bases, with 10 bases left in between. CDR3 size: 12 residues.

This sequence joins TRBV21-1 and TRBJ1-1; the D segment call TRBD1 is taken from the table without a DNA check. TRBV21-1 is noted as a pseudogene. The CDR3 is made up of 15 amino acids. The CDR3 sequence is CASSNTQGRTAEAFF. The CDR3 DNA reads TGTGCCAGCAGCAATACACAGGGGCGGACCGCTGAAGCTTTCTTT.

The chain carries TRBV27 and TRBJ2-1; TRBD2 agrees at 8 bases. The CDR3 has 16 residues. The V gene's germline CDR1 is MNHEY and CDR2 SMNVEV (reference sequence). J lost 5 bases, V lost 4 bases, and 10 bases had no gene match. The CDR3 nucleotides are TGTGCCAGCAGTTCCCCCCGACTAGCGAGTGACAATGAGCAGTTCTTC. Protein product: CASSSPRLASDNEQFF.

This clone occurred a few times. The rearrangement joins TRBV24-1 to TRBJ1-1; D is unresolved. The V end lost 12 bases, the J end lost 10 bases, and 11 bases lay between the germline ends. The CDR3 length is 9 residues. Germline CDR1 and CDR2: KGHDR and SFDVKD. DNA of the CDR3: TGTGCCGACATTCGGGGAGCTTTCTTT. This sequence encodes CADIRGAFF.